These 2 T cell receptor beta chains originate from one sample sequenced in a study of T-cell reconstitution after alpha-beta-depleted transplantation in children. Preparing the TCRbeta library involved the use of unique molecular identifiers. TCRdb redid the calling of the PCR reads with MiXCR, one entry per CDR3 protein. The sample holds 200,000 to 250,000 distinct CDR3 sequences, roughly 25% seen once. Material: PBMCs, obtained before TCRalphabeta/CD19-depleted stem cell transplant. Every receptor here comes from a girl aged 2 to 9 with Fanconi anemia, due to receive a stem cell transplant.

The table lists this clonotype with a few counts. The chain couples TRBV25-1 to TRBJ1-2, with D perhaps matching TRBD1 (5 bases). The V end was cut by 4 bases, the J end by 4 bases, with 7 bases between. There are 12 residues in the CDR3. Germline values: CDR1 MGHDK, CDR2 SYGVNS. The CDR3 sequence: CASSGQGYGYTF. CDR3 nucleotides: TGTGCCAGCAGTGGCCAGGGCTATGGCTACACCTTC.

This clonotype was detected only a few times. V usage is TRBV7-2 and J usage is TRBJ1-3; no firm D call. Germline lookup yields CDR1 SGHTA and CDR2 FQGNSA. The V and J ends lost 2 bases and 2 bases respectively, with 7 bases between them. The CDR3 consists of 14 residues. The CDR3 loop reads CASSLRVAGNTIYF. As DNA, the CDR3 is TGTGCCAGCAGCTTACGGGTTGCTGGAAACACCATATATTTT.